This T cell receptor beta chain was sequenced during a study of technical replicates of blood from a few donors. With 2 bases removed from V and 5 bases from J, the gap between germline ends came to 18 bases. Germline-derived CDR1 and CDR2 are MNHNS and SASEGT. CDR3 size: 16 residues. Method: immunoSEQ multiplex PCR; TCRdb's copy keeps in-frame clones and lacks some. The top ten clones hold 0.22% of a sample with tens of thousands of clones, 95% to 98% of them seen once. The chain carries TRBV6-1 and TRBJ2-5; a weak D match, TRBD1 (6 bases). Sequenced material: T cells isolated from PBMCs. The receptor was derived from a human donor in good health. The CDR3: CASSERPQGDGETQYF. The CDR3 DNA reads TGTGCCAGCAGTGAACGGCCACAGGGAGATGGGGAGACCCAGTACTTC.